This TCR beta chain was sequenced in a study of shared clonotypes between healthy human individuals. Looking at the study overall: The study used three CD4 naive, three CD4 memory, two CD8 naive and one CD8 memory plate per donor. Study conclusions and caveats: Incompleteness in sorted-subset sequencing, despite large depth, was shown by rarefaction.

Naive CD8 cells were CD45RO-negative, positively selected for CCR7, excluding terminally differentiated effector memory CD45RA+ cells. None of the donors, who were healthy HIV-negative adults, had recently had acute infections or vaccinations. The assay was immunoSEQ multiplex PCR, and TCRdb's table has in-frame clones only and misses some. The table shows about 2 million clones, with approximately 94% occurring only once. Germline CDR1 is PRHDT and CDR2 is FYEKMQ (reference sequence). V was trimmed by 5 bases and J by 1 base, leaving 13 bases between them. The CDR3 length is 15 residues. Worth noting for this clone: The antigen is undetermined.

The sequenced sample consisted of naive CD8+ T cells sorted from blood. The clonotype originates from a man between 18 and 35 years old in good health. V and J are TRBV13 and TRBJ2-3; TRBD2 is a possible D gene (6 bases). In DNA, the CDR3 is TGTGCCAGCAGCGGCTCGGGAGACGGCACAGATACGCAGTATTTT. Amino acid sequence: CASSGSGDGTDTQYF.